This TCR beta chain was obtained from a study of CD8 T cells in Susac syndrome (dated by TCRdb to about 2019). About the investigation overall: Of the Susac syndrome patients who were sequenced, about 6 had clinically active disease and roughly eight were in clinical remission. Susac syndrome patients were therapy-naive, on corticosteroids (some also receiving IVIg), or on IVIg alone at blood withdrawal. The study used repertoire sequencing to test whether antigen drove CD8+ T cell activation and differentiation in Susac syndrome. The clonality of the CD8+ T cell repertoire was compared across around twelve healthy donors, roughly 14 Susac syndrome patients and around 15 multiple sclerosis patients.

A word on this clonotype: No cognate antigen has been identified for it. There are no base qualities to consult, and no much larger clone falls within one base.

RNA was extracted using the RNeasy kit, and roughly 0.45 to 1 microgram was reverse transcribed with random hexamers. The immunoSEQ multiplex PCR assay, covering 54 Vbeta and 13 Jbeta segments, was used to amplify TCR beta CDR3 regions. PCR amplification bias was corrected using a synthetic template baseline for primer optimization and computational correction. As for the authors' bioinformatics: Reads were annotated to V, D and J genes per IMGT and analyzed with immunoSEQ Analyzer, keeping only productive sequences. To calculate clonality, Shannon entropy was normalized by log2 of the number of productive unique sequences and then subtracted from one. Public and private clones were assessed among the 100 most prevalent clones of each patient and control. Clones were defined as Susac-specific if absent from the healthy and MS cohorts, from 900 to 1,200 published viral clones and from other ImmuneACCESS disease sequences. TCRdb ran its own pipeline on the public reads, namely fastp trimming at Q25 and MiXCR clone calling, and kept in-frame beta chains. Rows with a matching CDR3 protein are joined into one entry that keeps the most common DNA and genes. These V and J calls derive from TCRdb rather than the authors' analysis. This sample comprises some 110,000 distinct CDR3 sequences, approximately 93% of them detected only once. The ten largest account for 0.41% of the sample.

Peripheral blood CD8+ and CD4+ T cells from healthy donors, Susac syndrome patients and multiple sclerosis patients were profiled using high-throughput TCR beta sequencing. Recently defined diagnostic criteria for definite or probable disease were met by the Susac syndrome patients. CD8+ TEMRA cells were enriched by FACS, while bulk CD8+ and CD4+ T cells were purified by magnetic negative isolation. Blood was drawn into EDTA tubes, processed within 24 hours, and PBMCs were isolated by density gradient centrifugation. PBMCs intended for TCR sequencing were cryopreserved in liquid nitrogen and were subsequently thawed in a 37 degrees C water bath. Purity of sorted or isolated CD4+, CD8+ and CD8+ TEMRA cells was at least 90%. General findings and caveats noted by the study authors: Clonal expansion was seen in Susac syndrome CD8+ repertoires, peaking in CD8+ TEMRA cells and being greater in clinically active patients than in remitting ones. Sixteen and five Susac-specific public clones were found in the total CD8+ and CD8+ TEMRA repertoires, respectively. The number of individuals in the TCR sequencing and HLA analysis was recognized as being relatively small.

Trimming leaves V shorter by 6 bases and J shorter by 3 bases, with the junction holding 11 bases beyond the gene matches. The CDR3 goes from the cysteine to the phenylalanine over 16 residues. Only the CDR3 part of the read is kept: 48 bases, read in frame from the first base. CDR1 is given as SNHLY and CDR2 as FYNNEI, both from the germline V gene. Sequenced sample: CD8+ T cells from PBMCs. The chain is assembled from TRBV2 and TRBJ2-4; TRBD1 matches 7 bases in the middle. This TCR was sampled from a human donor with Susac syndrome. Here the CDR3 is given as CASSRPGGQDKNIQYF. In nucleotides, the sequence is TGTGCCAGCAGCCGCCCAGGGGGTCAGGACAAAAACATTCAGTACTTC.